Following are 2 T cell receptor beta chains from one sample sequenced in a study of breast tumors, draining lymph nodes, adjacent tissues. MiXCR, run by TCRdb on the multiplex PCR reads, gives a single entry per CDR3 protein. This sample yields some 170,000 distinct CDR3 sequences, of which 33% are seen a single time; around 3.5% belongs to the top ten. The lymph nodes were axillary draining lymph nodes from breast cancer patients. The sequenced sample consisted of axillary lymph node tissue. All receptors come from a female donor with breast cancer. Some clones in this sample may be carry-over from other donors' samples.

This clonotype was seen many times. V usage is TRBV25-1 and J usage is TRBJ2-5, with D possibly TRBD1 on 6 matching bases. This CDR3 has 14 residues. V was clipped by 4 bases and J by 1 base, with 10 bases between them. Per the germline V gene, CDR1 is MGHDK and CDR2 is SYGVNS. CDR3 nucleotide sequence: TGTGCCAGCAGTGGGGGGCGACCCCAAGAGACCCAGTACTTC. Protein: CASSGGRPQETQYF.

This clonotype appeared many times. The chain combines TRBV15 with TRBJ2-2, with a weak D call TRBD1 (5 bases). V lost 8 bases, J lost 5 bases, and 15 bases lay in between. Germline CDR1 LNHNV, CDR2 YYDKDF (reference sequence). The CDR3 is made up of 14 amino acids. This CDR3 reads CATGQGIRTGELFF. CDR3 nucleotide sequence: TGTGCCACCGGGCAGGGAATTAGGACCGGGGAGCTGTTTTTT.